The TCR beta chain under discussion was sequenced for a study of T cell clonotyping in hematopoietic cell transplantation (dated by TCRdb to the early 2020s). With respect to the entire study: The study collected roughly 150 blood samples from some 35 consecutive transplant recipients and their related donors. Recruitment of patients was conducted between 2015 and early 2017, and follow-up was continued until late 2020 or death.

Remarks on this clone: Its cognate antigen has yet to be identified. Base qualities are missing; no much larger clone stands one base away.

With the immunoSEQ assay, which is a bias-controlled multiplex PCR relying on V- and J-specific primers, TCR beta CDR3 regions were amplified from genomic DNA. A proprietary barcode and Illumina adapter sequences were added to the CDR3 amplicons in a second PCR step. CDR3 libraries were sequenced on an Illumina MiSeq instrument. Per the authors' processing: Export and quality control were handled in immunoSEQ Analyzer 3.0, while downstream analyses relied on R Bioconductor and Immunarch. Repertoire metrics were calculated using only productive rearrangements within the normalized downsampled data set. In the normalized cohort, a clonotype counted as pathologically expanded if the clonotype was larger than 5 templates. The Inverse Simpson Index was used to measure repertoire diversity. CMV-specificity analyses were carried out on the non-normalized data set to capture all clonotypes. The source is immuneACCESS, and TCRdb retained only in-frame sequences with V and J called. Part of the clones is not carried over; for the studies checked, unresolved V genes explain less than half of this, and the remainder is unexplained. The DNA was the basis for D and trimming; V, J and clone size are from that table. The sample table contains 3,000 to 3,500 clones; only one count was recorded for 60% to 65% of them. The ten largest clones represent 22% of the sample.

Trimming costs V 0 bases and J 6 bases, and their ends lie 11 bases apart. The CDR3 spans 14 residues, from the cysteine through the phenylalanine. The retained sequence is limited to the CDR3, 42 bases, with the frame set at the first base. Per the germline V gene, MNHEY is the CDR1 and SVGAGI is the CDR2. Findings and caveats that apply to the study as a whole: Recipient TCR diversity fell after transplant, with pathologically expanded clonotypes rising progressively from day 30 to day 180. Just a small fraction of recipient repertoires overlapped with donor repertoires, and more than 97% appeared de novo at the given depth. Donor and pretransplant recipient Inverse Simpson Index values predicted broader posttransplant TCR repertoire diversity. The sample size was limited and the cells went unsorted, which meant the CD4 and CD8 repertoire contributions could not be told apart.

Reading the label with the study, this specimen's time point is: 30 days after allo-HCT. Blood from recipients was drawn about 28 days before transplant and again at days 30, 100 and 180 after transplant. Using Nuclei Lysis Solution, genomic DNA was extracted from unfractionated peripheral blood mononuclear cells that were either fresh or cryopreserved. This clonotype originated in a female patient between 30 and 39 years old who had an allogeneic stem cell transplant, so T cells may come from the graft donor. Some clones in this sample may be carry-over from other donors' samples. This sample comprised peripheral blood mononuclear cells, obtained 30 days after allogeneic stem cell transplant. The chain was built from TRBV6-5 and TRBJ1-2; no D gene call is confident. In nucleotides, the sequence is TGTGCCAGCAGTTACTCTCCCATGGGCGATGGCTACACCTTC. It encodes CASSYSPMGDGYTF.